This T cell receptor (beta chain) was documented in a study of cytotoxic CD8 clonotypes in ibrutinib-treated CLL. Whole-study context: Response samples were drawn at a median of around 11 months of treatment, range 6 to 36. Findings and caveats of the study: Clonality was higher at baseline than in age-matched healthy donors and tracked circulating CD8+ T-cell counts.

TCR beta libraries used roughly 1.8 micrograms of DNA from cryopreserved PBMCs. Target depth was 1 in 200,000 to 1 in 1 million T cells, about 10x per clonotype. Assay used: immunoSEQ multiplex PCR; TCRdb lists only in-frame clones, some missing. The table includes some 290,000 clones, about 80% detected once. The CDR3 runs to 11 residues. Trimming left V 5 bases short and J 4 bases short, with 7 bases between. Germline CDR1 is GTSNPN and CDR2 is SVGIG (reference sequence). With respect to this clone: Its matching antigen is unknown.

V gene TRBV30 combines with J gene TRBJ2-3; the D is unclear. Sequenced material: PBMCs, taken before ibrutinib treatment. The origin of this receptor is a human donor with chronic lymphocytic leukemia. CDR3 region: CAWAVSDTQYF. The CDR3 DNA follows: TGTGCCTGGGCCGTCTCAGATACGCAGTATTTT.